Many counts were recorded for the clone carrying this T cell receptor (beta chain). The CDR3 consists of 14 residues. V gave up 0 bases and J gave up 9 bases, with 10 bases separating them. Germline CDR1 is SGDLS and CDR2 is YYNGEE. This sample is drawn from a study of CD8 T cells in ankylosing spondylitis. TCRdb fed the 5' RACE reads into MiXCR, producing one record per CDR3 protein. The repertoire holds almost 30,000 distinct CDR3 sequences, with roughly 5.3% as singletons. The sequencing input was blood, either unsorted or a sorted T cell fraction (not recorded which). The clonotype was recovered from a female donor with ankylosing spondylitis or in good health (not recorded which). The chain employs TRBV9 and TRBJ2-6, with D possibly TRBD1 on 7 matching bases. The CDR3 DNA is TGTGCCAGCAGCGTAGCAGGGGGAGGCAACGTCCTGACTTTC. Its translation: CASSVAGGGNVLTF.